This note documents a single TCR beta chain sequence. Its antigen is still unknown. The data stem from a study of cytomegalovirus exposure and HLA in healthy donors. Study results and caveats: For TCR beta chains, V- and J-gene trimming was later linked to a missense DCLRE1C variant. Later work associated roughly 17,000 TCR beta sequences with HLA alleles at 0.05 false discovery rate. Generally TCR sequences proved uncommon, though certain public TCRs appeared in numerous donors.

Looked up from germline, CDR1 is SGHNT and CDR2 is YENEEA. The CDR3 spans 14 residues. Trimming cost V 5 bases and J 6 bases; bases outside gene matches: 5. Healthy bone marrow donors made up the cohort. With 60 Vbeta and 13 Jbeta primers, the PCR was carried out. The table came from immunoSEQ multiplex PCR; TCRdb's copy has only in-frame clones and leaves some out. This sample has 200,000 to 250,000 clones, with 70% to 85% found just once. The V and J genes are TRBV11-3 and TRBJ2-2; 8 nucleotides match TRBD1. Specimen: PBMCs. The clonotype comes from a woman in her 40s in good health and CMV-seronegative. CDR3 residues: CASSQWTGSGELFF. The DNA for the CDR3 is TGTGCCAGCAGCCAGTGGACAGGGTCCGGGGAGCTGTTTTTT.